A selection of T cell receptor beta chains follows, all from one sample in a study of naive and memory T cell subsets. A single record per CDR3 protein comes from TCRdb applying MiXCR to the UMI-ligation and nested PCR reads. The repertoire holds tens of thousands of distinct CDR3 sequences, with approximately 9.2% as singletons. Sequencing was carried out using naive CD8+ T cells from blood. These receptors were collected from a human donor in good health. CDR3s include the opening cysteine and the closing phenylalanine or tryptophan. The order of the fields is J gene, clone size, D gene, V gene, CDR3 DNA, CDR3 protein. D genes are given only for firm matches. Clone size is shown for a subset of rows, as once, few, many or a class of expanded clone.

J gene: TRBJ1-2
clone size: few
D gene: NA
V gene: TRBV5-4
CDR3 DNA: TGTGCCAGCACCCCGTGGGGTAGCTATGGCTACACCTTC
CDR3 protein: CASTPWGSYGYTF

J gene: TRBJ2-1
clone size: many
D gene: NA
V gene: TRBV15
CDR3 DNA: TGTGCCACCAGCAGATCTTCGACTGGGTTAAATGAGCAGTTCTTC
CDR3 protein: CATSRSSTGLNEQFF

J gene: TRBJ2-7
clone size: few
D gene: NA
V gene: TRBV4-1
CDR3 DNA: TGCGCCAGCAGCCAAGGACTCTACTCCTACGAGCAGTACTTC
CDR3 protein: CASSQGLYSYEQYF

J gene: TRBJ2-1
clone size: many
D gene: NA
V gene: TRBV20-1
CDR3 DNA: TGCAGTGCTAACGGGATCGACAATGAGCAGTTCTTC
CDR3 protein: CSANGIDNEQFF

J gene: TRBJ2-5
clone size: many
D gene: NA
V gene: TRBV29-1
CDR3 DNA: TGCAGCGTTGAATCGACAGTAATAGGAGAGACCCAGTACTTC
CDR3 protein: CSVESTVIGETQYF

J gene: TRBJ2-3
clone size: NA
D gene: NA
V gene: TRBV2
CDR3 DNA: TGTGCCAGCAGTGAATGGGGGCCCACAGATACGCAGTATTTT
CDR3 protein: CASSEWGPTDTQYF

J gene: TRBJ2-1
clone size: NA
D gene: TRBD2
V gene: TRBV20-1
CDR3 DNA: TGCAGTGCCTCTCCCGGGGGAGGGCCAATGGTCAATGAGCAGTTCTTC
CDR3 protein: CSASPGGGPMVNEQFF

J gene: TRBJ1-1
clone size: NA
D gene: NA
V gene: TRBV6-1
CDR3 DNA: TGTGCCAGCAGTGAAGCTCTAATGCCTGAAGCTTTCTTT
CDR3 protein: CASSEALMPEAFF

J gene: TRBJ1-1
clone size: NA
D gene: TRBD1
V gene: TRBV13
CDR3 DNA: TGTGCCAGCAGCTTAACAGGGGTGAACACTGAAGCTTTCTTT
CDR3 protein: CASSLTGVNTEAFF

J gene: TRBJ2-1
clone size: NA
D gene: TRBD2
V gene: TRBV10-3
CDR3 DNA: TGTGCCATCGATGCCACTAGCGGGAGTGAAAATGAGCAGTTCTTC
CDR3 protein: CAIDATSGSENEQFF

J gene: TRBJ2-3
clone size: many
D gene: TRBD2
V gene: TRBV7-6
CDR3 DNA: TGTGCCAGCAGCTTAGGGCTAGCGGCCTACACAGATACGCAGTATTTT
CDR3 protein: CASSLGLAAYTDTQYF

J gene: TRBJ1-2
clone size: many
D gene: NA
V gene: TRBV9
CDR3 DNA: TGTGCCAGCAGCGTAGCGACAGGTGGGGGAACCTATGGCTACACCTTC
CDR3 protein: CASSVATGGGTYGYTF

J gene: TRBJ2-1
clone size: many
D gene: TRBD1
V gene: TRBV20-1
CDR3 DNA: TGCAGTGCTAGGGGGACAGGGAGAAGTCTCTACAATGAGCAGTTCTTC
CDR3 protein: CSARGTGRSLYNEQFF

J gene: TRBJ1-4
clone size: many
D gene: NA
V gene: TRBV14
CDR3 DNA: TGTGCCAGCAGCCAGGACTTCCCGGGGCCTAATGAAAAACTGTTTTTT
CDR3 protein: CASSQDFPGPNEKLFF

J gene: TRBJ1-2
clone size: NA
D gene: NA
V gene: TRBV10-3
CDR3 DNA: TGTGCCATCAGTGAGTCGCCGGGGTCTAACTATGGCTACACCTTC
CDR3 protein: CAISESPGSNYGYTF

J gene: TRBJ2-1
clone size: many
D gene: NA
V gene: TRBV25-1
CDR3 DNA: TGTGCCAGCAGTGAATTGAGCCTATCGGGAAATGAGCAGTTCTTC
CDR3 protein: CASSELSLSGNEQFF